This T cell receptor beta chain was sequenced in a study of T cell responses to AZD1222 COVID-19 vaccine (dated by TCRdb to the early 2020s). Turning to the overall study: AZD1222 recipients with second doses at about 4 weeks or about 12 weeks were pooled, because spike-specific TCR depth and breadth did not differ between schedules. TCR sequencing was performed for about 250 trial participants, of whom around 210 were given two doses of AZD1222 and around 25 were given two doses of MenACWY control vaccine. Trial participants were enrolled into age subgroups of 18-55, 56-69 and 70-plus years, which contained about 160, 30 and 59 TCR-sequenced participants, respectively. Paper-wide results and their limitations: Conclusions about previously exposed vaccinees were limited because only 6 or 7 AZD1222 recipients were SARS-CoV-2 seropositive at baseline. Nearly half of unique spike-specific TCRs reportedly recognized epitopes outside regions mutated in the B.1.351 and B.1.1.7 variants. The 56-69-year group was small, and its depth increase did not reach significance, likely because of low power. A significant rise in spike-specific TCR breadth and depth was observed after two AZD1222 doses relative to day 0 and relative to MenACWY recipients. Because no samples from the day 14 peak response were available, repertoires could be characterized only after the peak T cell response. Most participants were white British and females outnumbered males, and the authors suggested that clonal diversity may have been underestimated. The whole spike protein was spanned by vaccine-associated CD4 TCRs, and dominant responses were seen in regions 160-218 and 743-854.

The CDR3 regions of human TCRbeta chains were analyzed by immunosequencing. The paper's data handling went like this. Repertoire TCRs were checked for matches against a reference library of SARS-CoV-2-specific TCRs that had been generated using the MIRA antigen-specificity platform. Breadth meant the fraction of unique TCRs that were SARS-CoV-2-associated, whereas depth meant the fraction of total T cells that were SARS-CoV-2-associated. Using the MIRA data, each spike-specific TCR was mapped to the spike region that the TCR reacts to and placed in a CD4 or CD8 class. Log10-transformed breadth and depth values were compared by one-way ANOVA with Sidak's multiple comparisons tests. The table was pulled from immuneACCESS by TCRdb, which kept in-frame rearrangements only. Such tables lose some clones; where checked, under half of the loss comes from unresolved V genes, and the rest has no known cause. The V and J calls and clone size come from that table; D and trimming were worked out from the DNA. The sample contains 120,000 or so clones, 80% to 95% of them found a single time. Clones ranked in the top ten supply 14% of the sample.

Looking up the germline V gene yields CDR1 ENHRY and CDR2 SYGVKD. Ends trimmed: V by 4 bases, J by 3 bases; bases unmatched to a gene: 6. From its cysteine to its phenylalanine, the CDR3 spans 17 amino acids. The read is trimmed to its CDR3 DNA, 51 bases read in frame from base 1. Concerning this clone itself: Its antigen has not been determined. Qualities for individual bases were not recorded, and no much larger clone is one base off.

The label giving this sample's time point can be read as: baseline before first vaccination. Vaccinee samples were obtained from the UK trials COV001 and COV002, which included a single-blind randomized controlled phase 2/3 trial of AZD1222 (ChAdOx1 nCoV-19) in healthy adults. For TCRbeta chain sequencing, PBMC samples from trial participants were taken at day 0 and at day 28 after the second dose. The origin of this receptor is an adult in good health. The receptor chain draws on TRBV10-3 and TRBJ2-6, and 10 junctional nucleotides match TRBD1. Sequencing was performed on peripheral blood, taken on day 0 of AZD1222 vaccination. In nucleotides, the sequence is TGTGCCATCAGTGGCCCTGGACAGGGGGATGGGGCCAACGTCCTGACTTTC. This yields the protein CAISGPGQGDGANVLTF.